This T cell receptor (beta chain) was sequenced during a study of blood T cell repertoires in COVID-19. As handled by the study authors: Estimation of nucleated cell counts was performed using reference gene primer amplification. Assay used: immunoSEQ multiplex PCR; TCRdb lists only in-frame clones, some missing. V, J and clone size are taken as reported in that table, and D and trimming were inferred from the DNA itself. In the table there are 77,000 or so clones, 83% of which are singletons. Seattle's cohort entered during active infection and was followed longitudinally. Sequencing was carried out using peripheral blood. This TCR derives from a man aged 30 to 39 with COVID-19, enrolled during active disease.

The CDR3 protein is CASSTTDSVHEQYF. The CDR3 nucleotides read TGTGCCAGCAGCACGACAGATTCGGTCCACGAGCAGTACTTC. The chain carries TRBV3-1 (or the pseudogene TRBV3-2) and TRBJ2-7, with D possibly matching TRBD1 (5 bases). Germline V CDR1 and CDR2: LGHDT, YNNKEL (reference sequence). This CDR3 has 14 amino acids. V lost 5 bases and J lost 5, with 16 bases in between.